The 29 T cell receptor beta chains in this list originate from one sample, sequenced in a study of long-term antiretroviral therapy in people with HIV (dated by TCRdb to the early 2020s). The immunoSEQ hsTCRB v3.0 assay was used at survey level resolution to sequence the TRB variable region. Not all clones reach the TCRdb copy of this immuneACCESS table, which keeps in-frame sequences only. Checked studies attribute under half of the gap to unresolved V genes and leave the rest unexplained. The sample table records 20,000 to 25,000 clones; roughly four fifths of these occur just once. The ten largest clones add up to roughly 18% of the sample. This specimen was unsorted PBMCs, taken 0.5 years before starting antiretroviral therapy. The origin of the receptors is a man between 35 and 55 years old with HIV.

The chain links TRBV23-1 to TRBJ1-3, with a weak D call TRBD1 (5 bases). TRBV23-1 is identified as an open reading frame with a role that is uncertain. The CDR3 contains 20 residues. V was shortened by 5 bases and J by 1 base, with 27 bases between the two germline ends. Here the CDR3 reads CASSARNAPDSNSSGNTIYF. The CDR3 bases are TGCGCCAGCAGTGCACGAAATGCCCCTGACAGCAACTCGTCTGGAAACACCATATATTTT.

CDR3 sequence (DNA): TGTGCCAGCAGCCCCCTCCGGTATGAGCAGTTCTTC. Translating it yields CASSPLRYEQFF. The chain couples TRBV28 to TRBJ2-1; D gene unclear. The CDR3 is 12 residues long. CDR1 and CDR2 (germline): MDHEN, SYDVKM. Between the trimmed V and J ends, which lost 6 bases and 8 bases, there was a span of 11 bases.

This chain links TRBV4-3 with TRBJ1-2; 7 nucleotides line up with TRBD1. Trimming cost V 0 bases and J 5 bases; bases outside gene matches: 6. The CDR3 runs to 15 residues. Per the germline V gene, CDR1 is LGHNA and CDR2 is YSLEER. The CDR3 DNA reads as TGCGCCAGCAGCCAAGATCAGAGACAGGGATATGGCTACACCTTC. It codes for CASSQDQRQGYGYTF.

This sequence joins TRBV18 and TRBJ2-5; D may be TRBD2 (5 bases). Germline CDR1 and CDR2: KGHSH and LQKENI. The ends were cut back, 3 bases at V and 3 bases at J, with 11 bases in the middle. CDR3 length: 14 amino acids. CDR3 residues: CASSPGIGEETQYF. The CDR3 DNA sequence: TGTGCCAGCTCACCGGGTATCGGGGAAGAGACCCAGTACTTC.

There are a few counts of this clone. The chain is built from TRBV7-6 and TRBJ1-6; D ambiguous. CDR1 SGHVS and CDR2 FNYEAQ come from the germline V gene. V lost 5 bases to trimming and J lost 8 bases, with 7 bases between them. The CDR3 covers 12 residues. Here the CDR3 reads CASSSPYSPLHF. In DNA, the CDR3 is TGTGCCAGCAGCAGCCCTTATTCACCCCTCCACTTT.

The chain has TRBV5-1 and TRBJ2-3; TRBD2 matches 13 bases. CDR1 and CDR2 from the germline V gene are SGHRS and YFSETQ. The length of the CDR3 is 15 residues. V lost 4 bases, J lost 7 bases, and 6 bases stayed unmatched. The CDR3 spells CASSTTSGGAYTQYF. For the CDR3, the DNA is TGCGCCAGCAGCACTACTAGCGGGGGGGCGTATACGCAGTATTTT.

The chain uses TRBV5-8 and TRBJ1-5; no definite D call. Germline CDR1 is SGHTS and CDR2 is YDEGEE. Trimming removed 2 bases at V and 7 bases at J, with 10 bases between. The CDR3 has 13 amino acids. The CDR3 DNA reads TGTGCCAGCAGCTTTAGAGGCGGCCAGCCCCAGCATTTT. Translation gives CASSFRGGQPQHF.

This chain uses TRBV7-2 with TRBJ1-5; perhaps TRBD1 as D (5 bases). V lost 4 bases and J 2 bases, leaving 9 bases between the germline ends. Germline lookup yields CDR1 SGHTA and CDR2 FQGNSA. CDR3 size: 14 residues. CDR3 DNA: TGTGCCAGCAGCTCCCGGGGGGGCAATCAGCCCCAGCATTTT. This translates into CASSSRGGNQPQHF.

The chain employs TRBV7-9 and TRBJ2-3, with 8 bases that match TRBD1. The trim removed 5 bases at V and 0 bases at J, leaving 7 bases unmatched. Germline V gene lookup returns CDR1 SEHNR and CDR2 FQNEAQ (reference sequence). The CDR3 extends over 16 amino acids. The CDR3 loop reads CASSQGQASSTDTQYF. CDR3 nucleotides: TGTGCCAGCAGCCAGGGACAGGCCTCTAGCACAGATACGCAGTATTTT.

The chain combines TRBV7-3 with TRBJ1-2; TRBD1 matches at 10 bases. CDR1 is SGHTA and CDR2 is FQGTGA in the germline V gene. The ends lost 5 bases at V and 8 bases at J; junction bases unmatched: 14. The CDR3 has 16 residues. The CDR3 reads CASSQSGTGVEQGYTF. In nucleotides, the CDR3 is TGTGCCAGCAGCCAGAGCGGGACAGGGGTCGAACAGGGCTACACCTTC.

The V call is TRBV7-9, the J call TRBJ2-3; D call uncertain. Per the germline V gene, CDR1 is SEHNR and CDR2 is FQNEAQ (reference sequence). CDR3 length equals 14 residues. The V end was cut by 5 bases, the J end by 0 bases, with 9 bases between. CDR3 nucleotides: TGTGCCAGCAGCAGACAAGCCAGCACAGATACGCAGTATTTT. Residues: CASSRQASTDTQYF. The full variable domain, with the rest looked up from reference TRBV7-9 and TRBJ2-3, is DTGVSQNPRHKITKRGQNVTFRCDPISEHNRLYWYRQTLGQGPEFLTYFQNEAQLEKSRLLSDRFSAERPKGSFSTLEIQRTEQGDSAMYLCASSRQASTDTQYFGPGTRLTVL.

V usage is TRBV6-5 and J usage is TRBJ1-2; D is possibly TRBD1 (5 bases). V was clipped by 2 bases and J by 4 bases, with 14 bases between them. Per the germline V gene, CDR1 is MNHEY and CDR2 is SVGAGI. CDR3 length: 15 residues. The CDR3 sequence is CASSYGGAAGYGYTF. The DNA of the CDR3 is TGTGCCAGCAGTTACGGAGGGGCAGCCGGCTATGGCTACACCTTC.

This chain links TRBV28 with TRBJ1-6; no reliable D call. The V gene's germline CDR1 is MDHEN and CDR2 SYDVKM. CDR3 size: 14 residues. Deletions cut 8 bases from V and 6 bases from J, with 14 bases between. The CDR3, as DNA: TGTGCCAGCGGCCTAAGGGAGATTAATTCACCCCTCCACTTT. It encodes CASGLREINSPLHF.

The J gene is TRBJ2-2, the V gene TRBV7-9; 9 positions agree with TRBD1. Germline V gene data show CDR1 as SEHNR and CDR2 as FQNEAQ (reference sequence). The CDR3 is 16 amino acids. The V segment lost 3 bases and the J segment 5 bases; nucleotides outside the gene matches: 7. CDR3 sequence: CASSLGQGFWTGELFF. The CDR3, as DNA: TGTGCCAGCAGCTTGGGACAGGGTTTTTGGACCGGGGAGCTGTTTTTT.

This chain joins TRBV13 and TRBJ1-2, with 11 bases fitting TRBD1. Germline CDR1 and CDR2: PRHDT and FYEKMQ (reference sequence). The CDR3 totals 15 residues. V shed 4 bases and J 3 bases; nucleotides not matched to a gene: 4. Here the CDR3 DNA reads TGTGCCAGCAGCTGGACAGGGGGCGGCGACTATGGCTACACCTTC. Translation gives CASSWTGGGDYGYTF.

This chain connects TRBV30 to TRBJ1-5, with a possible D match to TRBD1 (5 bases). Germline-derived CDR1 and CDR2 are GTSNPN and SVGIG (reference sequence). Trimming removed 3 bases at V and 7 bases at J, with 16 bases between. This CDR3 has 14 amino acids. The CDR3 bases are TGTGCCTGGAGCGGGGGGGGAGGCGGACAGCCCCAGCATTTT. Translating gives CAWSGGGGGQPQHF. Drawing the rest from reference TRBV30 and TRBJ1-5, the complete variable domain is SQTIHQWPATLVQPVGSPLSLECTVEGTSNPNLYWYRQAAGRGLQLLFYSVGIGQISSEVPQNLSASRPQDRQFILSSKKLLLSDSGFYLCAWSGGGGGQPQHFGDGTRLSIL.

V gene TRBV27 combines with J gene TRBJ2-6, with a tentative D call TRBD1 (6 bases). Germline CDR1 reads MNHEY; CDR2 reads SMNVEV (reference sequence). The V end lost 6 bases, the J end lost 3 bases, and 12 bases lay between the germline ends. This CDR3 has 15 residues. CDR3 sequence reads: CASRIQGYGANVLTF. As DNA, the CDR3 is TGTGCCAGCAGAATTCAGGGGTATGGGGCCAACGTCCTGACTTTC.

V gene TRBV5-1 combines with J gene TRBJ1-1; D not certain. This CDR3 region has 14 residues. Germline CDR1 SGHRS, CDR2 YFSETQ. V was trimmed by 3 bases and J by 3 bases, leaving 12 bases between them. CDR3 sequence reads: CASSWEGGDTEAFF. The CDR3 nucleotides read TGCGCCAGCAGCTGGGAGGGTGGCGACACTGAAGCTTTCTTT.

CDR3: CASSLIPQAGLYTQYF. DNA for the CDR3: TGTGCCAGCAGTCTCATTCCACAGGCTGGTTTGTATACCCAGTACTTC. V gene TRBV28 combines with J gene TRBJ2-5, with a possible D match to TRBD1 (5 bases). The ends were cut back, 5 bases at V and 8 bases at J, with 24 bases in the middle. This CDR3 spans 16 amino acids. CDR1 MDHEN and CDR2 SYDVKM come from the germline V gene.

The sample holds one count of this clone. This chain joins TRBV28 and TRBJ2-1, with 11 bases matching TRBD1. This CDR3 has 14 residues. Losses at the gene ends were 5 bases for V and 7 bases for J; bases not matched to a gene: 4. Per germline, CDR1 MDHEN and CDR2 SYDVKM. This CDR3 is CASSRTGGGNEQFF. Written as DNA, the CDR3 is TGTGCCAGCAGTAGGACAGGGGGCGGGAATGAGCAGTTCTTC.

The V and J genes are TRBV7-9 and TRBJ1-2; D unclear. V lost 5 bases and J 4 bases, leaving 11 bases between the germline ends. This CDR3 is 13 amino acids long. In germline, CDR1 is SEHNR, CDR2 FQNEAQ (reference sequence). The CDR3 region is CASSPPGTYGYTF. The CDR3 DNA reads TGTGCCAGCAGCCCACCGGGTACCTATGGCTACACCTTC. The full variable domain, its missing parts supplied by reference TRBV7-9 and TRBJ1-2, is DTGVSQNPRHKITKRGQNVTFRCDPISEHNRLYWYRQTLGQGPEFLTYFQNEAQLEKSRLLSDRFSAERPKGSFSTLEIQRTEQGDSAMYLCASSPPGTYGYTFGSGTRLTVV.

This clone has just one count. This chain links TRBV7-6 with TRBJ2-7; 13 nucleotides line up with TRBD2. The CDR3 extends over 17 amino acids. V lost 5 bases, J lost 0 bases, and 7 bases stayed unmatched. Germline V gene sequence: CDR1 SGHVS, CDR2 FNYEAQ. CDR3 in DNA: TGTGCCAGCAGCCGGACTAGCGGGGGCCGATACTCCTACGAGCAGTACTTC. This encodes CASSRTSGGRYSYEQYF. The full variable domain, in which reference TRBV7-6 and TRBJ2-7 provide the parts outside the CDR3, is GAGVSQSPRYKVTKRGQDVALRCDPISGHVSLYWYRQALGQGPEFLTYFNYEAQQDKSGLPNDRFSAERPEGSISTLTIQRTEQRDSAMYRCASSRTSGGRYSYEQYFGPGTRLTVT.

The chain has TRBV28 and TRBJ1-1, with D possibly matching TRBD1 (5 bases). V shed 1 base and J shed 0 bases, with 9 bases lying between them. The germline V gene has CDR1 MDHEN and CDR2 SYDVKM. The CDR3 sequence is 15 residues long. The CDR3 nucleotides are TGTGCCAGCAGTTTATATCGGGGGTTGAACACTGAAGCTTTCTTT. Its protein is CASSLYRGLNTEAFF.

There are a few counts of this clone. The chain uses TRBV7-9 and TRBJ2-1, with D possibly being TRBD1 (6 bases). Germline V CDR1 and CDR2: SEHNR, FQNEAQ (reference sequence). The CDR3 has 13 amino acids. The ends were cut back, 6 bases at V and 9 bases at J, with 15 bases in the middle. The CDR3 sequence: CASSRQESREQFF. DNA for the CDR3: TGTGCCAGCAGTCGACAGGAATCGCGTGAGCAGTTCTTC.

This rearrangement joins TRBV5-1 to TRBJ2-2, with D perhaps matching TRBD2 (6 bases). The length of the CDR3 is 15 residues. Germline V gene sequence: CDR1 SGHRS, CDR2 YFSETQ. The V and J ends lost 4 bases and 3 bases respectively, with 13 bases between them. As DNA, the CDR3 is TGCGCCAGCAGCCCGGGACTCATCTACACCGGGGAGCTGTTTTTT. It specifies CASSPGLIYTGELFF.

CDR3 DNA: TGTGCCAGCAGCGCCCGGGACAGGGGGCTGAGCGGGGAGCTGTTTTTT. This gives the protein CASSARDRGLSGELFF. The J gene is TRBJ2-2, the V gene TRBV9; 12 nucleotides match TRBD1. CDR1 is SGDLS and CDR2 is YYNGEE in the germline V gene. The CDR3 is made up of 16 amino acids. The ends lost 3 bases at V and 7 bases at J; junction bases unmatched: 7.

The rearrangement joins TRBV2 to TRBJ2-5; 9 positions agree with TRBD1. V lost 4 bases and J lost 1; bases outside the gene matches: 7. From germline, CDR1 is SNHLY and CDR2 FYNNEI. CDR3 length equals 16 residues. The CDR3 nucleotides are TGTGCCAGCAGTGTACAGGGGGCGCTGGGCCAAGAGACCCAGTACTTC. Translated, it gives CASSVQGALGQETQYF.

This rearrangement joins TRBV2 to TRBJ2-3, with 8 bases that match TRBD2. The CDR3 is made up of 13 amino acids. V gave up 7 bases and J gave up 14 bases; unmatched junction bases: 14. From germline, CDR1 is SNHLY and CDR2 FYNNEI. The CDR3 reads CASNPGGRRVWYF. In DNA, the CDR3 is TGTGCCAGCAATCCGGGGGGGCGGCGGGTTTGGTATTTT.

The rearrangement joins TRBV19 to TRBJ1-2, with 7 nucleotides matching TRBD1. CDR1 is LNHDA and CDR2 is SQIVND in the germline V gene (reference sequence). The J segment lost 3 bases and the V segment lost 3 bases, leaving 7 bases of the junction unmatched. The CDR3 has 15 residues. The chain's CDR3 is CASSILSGTDYGYTF. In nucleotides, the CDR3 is TGTGCCAGTAGTATCTTAAGCGGGACAGACTATGGCTACACCTTC.